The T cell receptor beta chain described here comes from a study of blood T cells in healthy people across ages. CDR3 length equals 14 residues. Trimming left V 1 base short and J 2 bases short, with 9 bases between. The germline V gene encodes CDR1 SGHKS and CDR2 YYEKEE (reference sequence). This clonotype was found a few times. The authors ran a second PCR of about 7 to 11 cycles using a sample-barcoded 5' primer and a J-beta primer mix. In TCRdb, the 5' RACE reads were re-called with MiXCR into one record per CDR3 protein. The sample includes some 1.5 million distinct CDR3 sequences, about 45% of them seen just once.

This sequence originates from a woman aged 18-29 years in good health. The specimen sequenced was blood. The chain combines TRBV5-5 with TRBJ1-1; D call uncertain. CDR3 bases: TGTGCCAGCAGCTTGCGGGCGGATAACACTGAAGCTTTCTTT. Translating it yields CASSLRADNTEAFF.